Listed below are T cell receptor beta chains from one sample, sequenced in a study of blood T cell repertoires in COVID-19. Here immunoSEQ multiplex PCR was the method, and the copy in TCRdb shows in-frame clones only, minus some. The table shows some 190,000 clones, with 75% to 90% occurring only once. Sequencing was done on a sample of peripheral blood. The origin of the receptors is a woman aged 55-70 years with acute or convalescent COVID-19. CDR3s include the opening cysteine and the closing phenylalanine or tryptophan. The D gene is left open where the match is weak.

>TRBV5-4|TRBJ2-7|TRBD1
CASSPGGTVSYEQYF
>TRBV19|TRBJ1-2|TRBD1
CASSTTGVNNYGYTF
>TRBV3-1/TRBV3-2|TRBJ2-5|.
CASSQDWRGQETQYF
>TRBV6-5|TRBJ1-2|TRBD1
CASRPTGGGYGYTF
>TRBV18|TRBJ2-5|.
CASSRRDTQETQYF
>TRBV5-1|TRBJ1-2|.
CASSWGSTTPTNYGYTF
>TRBV5-4|TRBJ1-1|.
CASSPGQKNTEAFF
>TRBV28|TRBJ2-2|TRBD2
CASSLGLVFTGELFF
>TRBV27|TRBJ2-3|.
CASQKHQRTDTQYF
>TRBV19|TRBJ2-5|TRBD2
CASSIPGLAQETQYF
>TRBV6-5|TRBJ1-3|.
CASSRTDGNTIYF
>TRBV19|TRBJ1-2|.
CATSAQGKGGYTF
>TRBV12-3/TRBV12-4|TRBJ1-3|.
CASGEVGNTIYF
>TRBV19|TRBJ1-2|.
CASRQGYGYTF
>TRBV27|TRBJ1-1|.
CASSLLGRSVLTEAFF
>TRBV12-3/TRBV12-4|TRBJ2-3|.
CASSAGFSDTQYF
>TRBV6-5|TRBJ1-1|.
CASSWAPGTEAFF
>TRBV7-9|TRBJ1-5|.
CASSSGGYQPQHF
>TRBV15|TRBJ2-7|TRBD2
CATSSGLAGTYEQYF
>TRBV12-5|TRBJ2-1|.
CASGLGTGFYNEQFF
>TRBV3-1/TRBV3-2|TRBJ2-1|TRBD2
CASSPLGRELYNEQFF
>TRBV28|TRBJ1-1|.
CASSPLGKGGANTEAFF
>TRBV18|TRBJ2-1|TRBD1
CASSPPTGALSYNEQFF
>TRBV6-5|TRBJ2-1|TRBD2
CASSRRTSGYNEQFF
>TRBV7-6|TRBJ1-3|.
CASSSPGLGNTIYF
>TRBV2|TRBJ2-2|TRBD2
CASSPTSGRARGTGELFF
>TRBV5-1|TRBJ2-1|TRBD1
CASSSGQGSYNEQFF
>TRBV24-1|TRBJ2-3|.
CATSDPTTTDTQYF
>TRBV27|TRBJ2-1|.
CASSHRVNSIHEQFF
>TRBV4-1|TRBJ2-5|.
CASSLGGRATETQYF
>TRBV24-1|TRBJ2-1|.
CATSDFSSRGVNEQFF
>TRBV3-1/TRBV3-2|TRBJ2-3|.
CASSQARTVQRADTQYF
>TRBV28|TRBJ2-2|.
CASRLTGMDTGELFF
>TRBV10-3|TRBJ2-7|TRBD1
CAIAAGDSYEQYF
>TRBV27|TRBJ2-7|TRBD2
CASRTGTRSYEQYF
>TRBV3-1/TRBV3-2|TRBJ2-3|TRBD2
CASSQDIPGLAGGSTDTQYF
>TRBV12-3/TRBV12-4|TRBJ1-1|TRBD1
CASTGGNTEAFF
>TRBV14|TRBJ1-1|.
CASSLYQGNTEAFF